Detailed here is one T cell receptor (beta chain). Its antigen is unidentified. This entry is derived from a study of shared clonotypes between healthy human individuals. Study overall: CD8 memory received one plate per donor, CD8 naive two, CD4 memory three and CD4 naive three.

Study-level points and caveats: Represented genetic and exposure-history diversity was restricted by having few donors.

CD45RA+ naive and CD45RA-negative memory subsets were separated from CD4+ cells. CDR1 SQVTM and CDR2 ANQGSEA come from the germline V gene. J gave up 10 bases and V 4 bases, and 4 bases lay outside the gene matches. The CDR3 runs 13 residues. The protocol was immunoSEQ multiplex PCR, while the TCRdb copy is restricted to in-frame clones and leaves out a portion. The data contain roughly 1,500,000 clones, approximately 98% of them seen just once; the ten biggest clones take up about 0.45%. Material for sequencing was naive CD4+ T cells sorted from blood. The subset: CD45RA+ positively selected. The TCR sequence derives from a man younger than 45 in good health. V and J are TRBV29-1 and TRBJ2-1; 13 positions agree with TRBD2. This chain's CDR3 is CSVAGLAGEEQFF. In DNA form, the CDR3 reads TGCAGCGTTGCTGGACTAGCGGGAGAAGAGCAGTTCTTC.